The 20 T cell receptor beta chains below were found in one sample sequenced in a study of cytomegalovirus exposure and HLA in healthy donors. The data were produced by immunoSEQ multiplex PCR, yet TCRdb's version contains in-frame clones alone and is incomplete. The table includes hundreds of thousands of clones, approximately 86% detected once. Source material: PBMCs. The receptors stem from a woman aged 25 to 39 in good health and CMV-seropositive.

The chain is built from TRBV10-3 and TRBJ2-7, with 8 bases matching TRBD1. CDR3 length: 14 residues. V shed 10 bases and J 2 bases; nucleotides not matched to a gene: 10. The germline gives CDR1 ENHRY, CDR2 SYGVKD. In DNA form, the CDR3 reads TGTGCCAGCGCAACCGGGACAGGAGCCTACGAGCAGTACTTC. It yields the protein CASATGTGAYEQYF.

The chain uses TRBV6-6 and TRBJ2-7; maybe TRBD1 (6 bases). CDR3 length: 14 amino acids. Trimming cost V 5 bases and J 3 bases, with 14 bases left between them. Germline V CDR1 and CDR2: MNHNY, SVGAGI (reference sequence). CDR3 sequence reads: CASSRQEGFYEQYF. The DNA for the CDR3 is TGTGCCAGCAGTCGACAGGAAGGCTTCTACGAGCAGTACTTC.

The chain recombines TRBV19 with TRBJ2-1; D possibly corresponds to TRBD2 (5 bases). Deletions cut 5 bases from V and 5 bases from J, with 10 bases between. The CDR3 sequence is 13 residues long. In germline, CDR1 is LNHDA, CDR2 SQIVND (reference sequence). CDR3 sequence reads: CASSGPGNNEQFF. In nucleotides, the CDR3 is TGTGCCAGTAGTGGGCCGGGAAACAATGAGCAGTTCTTC.

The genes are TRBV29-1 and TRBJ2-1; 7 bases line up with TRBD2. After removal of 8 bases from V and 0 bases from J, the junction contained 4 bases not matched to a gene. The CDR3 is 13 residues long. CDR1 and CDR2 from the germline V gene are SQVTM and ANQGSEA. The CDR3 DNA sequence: TGCAGCTCCGGCGGGAGCTCCTACAATGAGCAGTTCTTC. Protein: CSSGGSSYNEQFF.

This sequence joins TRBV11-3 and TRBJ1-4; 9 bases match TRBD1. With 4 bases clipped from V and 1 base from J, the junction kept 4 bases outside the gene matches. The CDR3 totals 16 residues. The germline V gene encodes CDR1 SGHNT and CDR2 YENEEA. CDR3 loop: CASSYGTGITNEKLFF. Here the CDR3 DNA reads TGTGCCAGCAGCTACGGGACAGGGATAACTAATGAAAAACTGTTTTTT.

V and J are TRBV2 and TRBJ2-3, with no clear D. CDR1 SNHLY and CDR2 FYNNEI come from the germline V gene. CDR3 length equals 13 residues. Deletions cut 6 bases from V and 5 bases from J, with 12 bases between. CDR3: CASRYYSQDTQYF. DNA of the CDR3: TGTGCCAGCAGGTACTATTCCCAAGATACGCAGTATTTT.

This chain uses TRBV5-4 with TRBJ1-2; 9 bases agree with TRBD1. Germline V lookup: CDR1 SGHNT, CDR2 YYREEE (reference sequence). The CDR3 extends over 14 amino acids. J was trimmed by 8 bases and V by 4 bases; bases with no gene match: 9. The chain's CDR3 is CASSRGVGQGGYTF. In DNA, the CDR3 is TGTGCCAGCAGCCGTGGGGTGGGACAGGGAGGCTACACCTTC.

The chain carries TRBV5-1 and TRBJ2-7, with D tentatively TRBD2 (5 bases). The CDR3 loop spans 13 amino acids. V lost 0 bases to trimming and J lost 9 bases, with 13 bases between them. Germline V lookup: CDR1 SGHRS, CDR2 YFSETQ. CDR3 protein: CASSLEHGGRQYF. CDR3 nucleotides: TGCGCCAGCAGCTTGGAGCACGGCGGGCGGCAGTACTTC.

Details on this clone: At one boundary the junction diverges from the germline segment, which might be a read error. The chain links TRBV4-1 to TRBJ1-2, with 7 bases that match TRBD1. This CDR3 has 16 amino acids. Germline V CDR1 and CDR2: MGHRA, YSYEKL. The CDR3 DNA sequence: TGCGCCAGCAGCCATGAAGGGACAGTCCTCGGATGGTCCCTAATCTTC. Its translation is CASSHEGTVLGWSLIF.

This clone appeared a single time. The CDR3 coding sequence is TGTGCCATCAGTGGGACTAGCGGGAGCTTATCGTATGAGCAGTTCTTC. It encodes CAISGTSGSLSYEQFF. This chain uses TRBV10-3 with TRBJ2-1; 13 nucleotides match TRBD2. V was pared by 4 bases and J by 8 bases, with 8 bases of the junction left unmatched. CDR1 is ENHRY, CDR2 SYGVKD, per germline. The CDR3 totals 16 residues.

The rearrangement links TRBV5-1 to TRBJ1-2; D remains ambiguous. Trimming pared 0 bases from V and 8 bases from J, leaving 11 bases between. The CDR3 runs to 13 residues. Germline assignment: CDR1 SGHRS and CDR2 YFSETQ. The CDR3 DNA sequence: TGCGCCAGCAGCTTGGACTGGGAGGAAGGCTACACCTTC. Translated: CASSLDWEEGYTF.

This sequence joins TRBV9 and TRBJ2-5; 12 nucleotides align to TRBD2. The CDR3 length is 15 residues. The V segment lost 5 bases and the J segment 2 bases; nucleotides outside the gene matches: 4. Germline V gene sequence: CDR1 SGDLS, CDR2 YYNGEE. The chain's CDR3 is CASSRTSGTQETQYF. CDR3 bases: TGTGCCAGCAGTCGGACTAGCGGGACTCAAGAGACCCAGTACTTC.

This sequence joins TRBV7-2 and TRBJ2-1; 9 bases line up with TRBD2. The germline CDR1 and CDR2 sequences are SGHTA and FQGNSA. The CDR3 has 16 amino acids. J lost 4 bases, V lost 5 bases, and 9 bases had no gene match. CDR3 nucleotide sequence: TGTGCCAGCAGCCCCGACCTTAGCGGGAGATACAATGAGCAGTTCTTC. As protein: CASSPDLSGRYNEQFF.

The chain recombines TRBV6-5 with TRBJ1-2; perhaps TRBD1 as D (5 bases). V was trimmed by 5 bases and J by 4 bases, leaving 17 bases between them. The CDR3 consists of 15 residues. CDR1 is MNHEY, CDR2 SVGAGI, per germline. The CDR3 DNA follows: TGTGCCAGCAGTCGCTCGCCGGGGGTAACCTATGGCTACACCTTC. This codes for CASSRSPGVTYGYTF.

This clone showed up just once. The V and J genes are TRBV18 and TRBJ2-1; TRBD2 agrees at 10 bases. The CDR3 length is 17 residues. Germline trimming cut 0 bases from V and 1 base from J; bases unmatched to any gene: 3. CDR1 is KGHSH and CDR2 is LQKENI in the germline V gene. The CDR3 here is CASSPPRAGGSYNEQFF. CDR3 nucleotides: TGTGCCAGCTCACCACCGAGAGCGGGAGGGTCCTACAATGAGCAGTTCTTC.

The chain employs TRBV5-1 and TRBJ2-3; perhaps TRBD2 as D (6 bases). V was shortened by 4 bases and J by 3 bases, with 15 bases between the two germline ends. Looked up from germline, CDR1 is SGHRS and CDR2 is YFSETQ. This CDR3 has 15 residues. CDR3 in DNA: TGCGCCAGCAGCACTACCCGGGCGGGAACAGATACGCAGTATTTT. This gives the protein CASSTTRAGTDTQYF. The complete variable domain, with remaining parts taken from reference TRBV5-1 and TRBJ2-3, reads KAGVTQTPRYLIKTRGQQVTLSCSPISGHRSVSWYQQTPGQGLQFLFEYFSETQRNKGNFPGRFSGRQFSNSRSEMNVSTLELGDSALYLCASSTTRAGTDTQYFGPGTRLTVL.

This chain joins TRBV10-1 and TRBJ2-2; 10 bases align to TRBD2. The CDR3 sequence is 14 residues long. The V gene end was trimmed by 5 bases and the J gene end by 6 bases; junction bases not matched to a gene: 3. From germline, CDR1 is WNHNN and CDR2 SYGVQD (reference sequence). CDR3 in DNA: TGCGCCAGCAGTCCAAGCGGGAGGGCCGGGGAGCTGTTTTTT. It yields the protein CASSPSGRAGELFF.

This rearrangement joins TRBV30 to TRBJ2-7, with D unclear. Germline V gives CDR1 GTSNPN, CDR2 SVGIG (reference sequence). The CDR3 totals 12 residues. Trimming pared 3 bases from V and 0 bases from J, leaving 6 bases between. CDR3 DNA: TGTGCCTGGAGCGCTAGCTCCTACGAGCAGTACTTC. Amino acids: CAWSASSYEQYF.

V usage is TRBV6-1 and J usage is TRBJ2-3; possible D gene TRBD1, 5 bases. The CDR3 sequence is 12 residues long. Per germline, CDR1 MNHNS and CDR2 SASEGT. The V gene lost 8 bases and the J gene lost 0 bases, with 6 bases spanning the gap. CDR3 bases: TGTGCCAGCCAGGGTAGCACAGATACGCAGTATTTT. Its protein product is CASQGSTDTQYF.

CDR3 sequence: CASSVGYGGGYYEQYF. In DNA form, the CDR3 reads TGTGCCAGCAGCGTGGGGTACGGGGGGGGTTACTACGAGCAGTACTTC. The chain uses TRBV9 and TRBJ2-7; 8 nucleotides match TRBD2. Germline CDR1 and CDR2: SGDLS and YYNGEE. The CDR3 is made up of 16 amino acids. Trimming took 2 bases from V and 3 from J; bases not matched to a gene: 10.